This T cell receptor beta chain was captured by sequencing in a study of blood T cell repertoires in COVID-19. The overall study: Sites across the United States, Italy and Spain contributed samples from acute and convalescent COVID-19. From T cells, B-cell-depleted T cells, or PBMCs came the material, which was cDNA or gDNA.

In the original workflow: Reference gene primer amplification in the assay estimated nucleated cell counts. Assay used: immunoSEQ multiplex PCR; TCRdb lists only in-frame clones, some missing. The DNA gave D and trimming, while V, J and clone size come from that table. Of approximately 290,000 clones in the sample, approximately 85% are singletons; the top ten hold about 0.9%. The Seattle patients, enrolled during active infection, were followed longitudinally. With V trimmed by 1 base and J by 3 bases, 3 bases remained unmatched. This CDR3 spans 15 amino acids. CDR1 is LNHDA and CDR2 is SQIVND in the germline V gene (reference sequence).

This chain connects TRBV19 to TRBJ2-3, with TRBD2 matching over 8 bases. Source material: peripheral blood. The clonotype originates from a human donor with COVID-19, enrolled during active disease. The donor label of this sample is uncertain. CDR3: CASSIAASGTDTQYF. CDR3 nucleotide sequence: TGTGCCAGTAGTATAGCGGCTAGCGGGACAGATACGCAGTATTTT. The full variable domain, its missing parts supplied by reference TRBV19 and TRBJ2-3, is DGGITQSPKYLFRKEGQNVTLSCEQNLNHDAMYWYRQDPGQGLRLIYYSQIVNDFQKGDIAEGYSVSREKKESFPLTVTSAQKNPTAFYLCASSIAASGTDTQYFGPGTRLTVL.